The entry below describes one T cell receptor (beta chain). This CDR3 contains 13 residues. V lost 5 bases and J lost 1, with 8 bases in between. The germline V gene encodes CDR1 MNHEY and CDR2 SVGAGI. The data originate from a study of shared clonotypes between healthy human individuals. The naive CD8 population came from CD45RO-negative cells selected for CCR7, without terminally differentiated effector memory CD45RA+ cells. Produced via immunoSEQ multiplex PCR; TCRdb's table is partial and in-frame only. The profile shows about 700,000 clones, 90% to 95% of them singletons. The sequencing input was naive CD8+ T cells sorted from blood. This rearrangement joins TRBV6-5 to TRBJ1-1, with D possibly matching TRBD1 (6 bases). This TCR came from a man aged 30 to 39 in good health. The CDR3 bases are TGTGCCAGCAGTGAGGGGGGGAACACTGAAGCTTTCTTT. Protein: CASSEGGNTEAFF.